The source of this TCR beta chain is a study of blood T cells in healthy people across ages (dated by TCRdb to the mid-2010s). Describing the broader study: In model experiments, template switching captured roughly one uniquely barcoded TCR beta cDNA molecule for every two T cells. Donors of different ages were randomly distributed across sequencing lanes to avoid experimental bias. Using the same blood draw, the study looked at two additional independent replicas of 1 million unique cDNA reads for two donors, one aged 18 to 30 and the other aged 80 or older. Four age groups were formed from the donors: young (average about 16 years), middle-aged (approximately 40), aged (around 68) and long-lived (more than 75). Using deep sequencing normalized with unique cDNA molecular identifiers, the study measured how TCR beta repertoire diversity changes with age. Points the paper makes about the study in general: Observed TCR beta diversity per million T cells fell roughly linearly with age, and a significant reduction was already apparent by age roughly 40. Total diversity estimates from one million sequenced T cells were considered lower bounds and underestimates. Donor CMV infection status was unknown, potentially confounding age-related changes in expanded clonotypes. Observed TCR beta diversity correlated strongly with the percentage of naive T cells measured by flow cytometry. The long-lived group showed more naive CD4+ T cells, fewer expanded clones and increased TCR diversity than the aged group, suggesting age selection. Because profiling used bulk unsorted PBMCs, naive and antigen-experienced compartments could not be compared conclusively.

Receptor libraries were prepared by 5' RACE. Sequencing took place on an Illumina HiSeq 2500. The second PCR ran for roughly 6 to 11 cycles and used a J-beta primer mix along with a sample-barcoded 5' primer. A unique molecular identifier was introduced onto each TCR beta cDNA molecule by a template-switch 5' adaptor carrying 12 random nucleotides. Each sample yielded at least 2.5 million CDR3-containing paired-end reads. First-strand cDNA synthesis was performed from all RNA using the Mint cDNA synthesis kit, with priming by a TRBC-specific oligonucleotide. Following uracil-DNA glycosylase treatment, all cDNA underwent a first 18-cycle PCR with the universal primers M1SS and BC2_uni_R. In the paper's pipeline: For normalization, 1 million high-quality reads, each with a distinct molecular identifier, were randomly selected from each sample. Reads with shared molecular identifiers were discarded instead of being binned into consensus sequences. MiTCR, set to a Q25 quality threshold and the strictest error-elimination algorithm, was used for CDR3 identification, clonotype clustering and error correction. Lower-bound total TCR beta diversity was estimated with a nonparametric unseen species model using Euler transformation. TCRdb itself trimmed the public reads at Q25 with fastp, ran MiXCR and retained productive beta chains. Every CDR3 protein is listed once, alongside the most common genes and DNA of its rows. The V and J calls, along with clone size, are taken from TCRdb and not from the paper's own processing. The sample records more than 1.4 million distinct CDR3 sequences, around 42% of which are singletons. Around 8% of the sample lies in the top ten.

The donors were some 36 Caucasian individuals from Russia, aged 6 to 90 years, who were systemically healthy. Each donor gave approximately 10 milliliters of peripheral blood, collected into EDTA-treated Vacutainer tubes. PBMCs were isolated by Ficoll-Paque density-gradient centrifugation, with at least 6 million obtained per sample. Total RNA was extracted from PBMCs with Trizol reagent, with at least 5 micrograms obtained per sample. For every donor, an aliquot of PBMCs went through flow cytometry to measure the percentages of naive CD45RAhigh/CD27high T cells. About this clonotype: There is no known antigen for this receptor. There are no base qualities to consult, and no much larger clone falls within one base.

The CDR3, cysteine through phenylalanine, is 15 amino acids long. CDR3 DNA is the only sequence kept; it has 45 bases, read in frame from the first base. The germline V gene provides CDR1 SGHAT and CDR2 FQNNGV. V and J are truncated by 3 bases and 5 bases respectively, leaving an intervening sequence of 14 bases. Rearrangement joined TRBV11-2 to TRBJ2-1, with the D gene possibly TRBD1 or TRBD2, each one fitting 7 bases. The sequence came from a woman aged 18-29 years in good health. The specimen was blood. The sequenced DNA: TGTGCCAGCAGCTTCCTGACAGGGAGGGACAATGAGCAGTTCTTC. Its protein product is CASSFLTGRDNEQFF. Joined to the reference TRBV11-2 and TRBJ2-1 proteins, this CDR3 gives the full variable domain: EAGVAQSPRYKIIEKRQSVAFWCNPISGHATLYWYQQILGQGPKLLIQFQNNGVVDDSQLPKDRFSAERLKGVDSTLKIQPAKLEDSAVYLCASSFLTGRDNEQFFGPGTRLTVL.